This entry features one TCR beta chain sequence. As yet, its antigen is unknown. One end of the junction fails to match germline, which may point to a read error. Distinct nucleotide sequences in the sample also encode this CDR3. The source of the sample is a study of cytomegalovirus exposure and HLA in healthy donors. Study-wide background: In terms of ancestry, the Caucasian-associated cluster contained 75% to 85% of the roughly 400 genotyped donors. Broader study findings: It was taken for granted in presence/absence analyses that sequencing depth across donors was roughly uniform.

Use of 60 Vbeta and 13 Jbeta primers characterized the PCR. Method: immunoSEQ multiplex PCR; TCRdb's copy keeps in-frame clones and lacks some. Of 150,000 to 200,000 clones listed, roughly 60% are singletons. Looked up from germline, CDR1 is MNHNS and CDR2 is SASEGT. The CDR3 is 16 residues long. The sequencing sample was made of PBMCs. The receptor was isolated from a middle-aged man in good health and CMV-seronegative. V is TRBV6-1 and J is TRBJ2-7, with D unclear. The CDR3 region is CASSEGHALSSYEQYF. The CDR3 region has the DNA TGTGCCAGCAGCGAAGGCCACGCGTTGAGCTCCTACGAGCAGTACTTC.